This T cell receptor beta chain was identified during a study of graft-versus-host responses after intestinal transplantation. Study conclusions and caveats: Peak GvH clone levels in circulation were associated with early post-transplant HvG declines.

A note on this clone: Antigen unknown.

The protocol was immunoSEQ multiplex PCR, while the TCRdb copy is restricted to in-frame clones and leaves out a portion. The table shows about 85,000 clones, with approximately 89% occurring only once. This CDR3 is 13 amino acids long. The germline V gene has CDR1 SGDLS and CDR2 YYNGEE. V lost 0 bases and J lost 3, with 6 bases in between. The receptor comes from a human donor who was the organ donor for an intestinal transplant. V is TRBV9 and J is TRBJ1-1, with a possible D match to TRBD1 (5 bases). Here the sequenced sample was unstimulated CD8+ T cells sorted from spleen or lymph node cells, taken before transplant. As DNA, the CDR3 is TGTGCCAGCAGCGTAGGAGGGGACACTGAAGCTTTCTTT. Amino acid sequence: CASSVGGDTEAFF.